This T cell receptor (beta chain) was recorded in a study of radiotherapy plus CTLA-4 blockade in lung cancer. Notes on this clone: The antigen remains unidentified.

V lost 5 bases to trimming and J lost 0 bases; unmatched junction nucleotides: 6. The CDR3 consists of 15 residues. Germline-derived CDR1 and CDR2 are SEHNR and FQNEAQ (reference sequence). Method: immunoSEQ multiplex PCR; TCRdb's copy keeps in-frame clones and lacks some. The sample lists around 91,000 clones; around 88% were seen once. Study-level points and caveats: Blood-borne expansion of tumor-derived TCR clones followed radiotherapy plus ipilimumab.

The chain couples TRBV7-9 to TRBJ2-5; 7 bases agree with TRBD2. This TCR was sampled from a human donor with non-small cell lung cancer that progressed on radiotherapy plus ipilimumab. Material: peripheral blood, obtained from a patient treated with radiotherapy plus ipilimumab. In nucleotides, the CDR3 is TGTGCCAGCAGCCAAAACCTAGCGGACCAAGAGACCCAGTACTTC. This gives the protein CASSQNLADQETQYF. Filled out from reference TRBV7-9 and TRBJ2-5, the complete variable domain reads DTGVSQNPRHKITKRGQNVTFRCDPISEHNRLYWYRQTLGQGPEFLTYFQNEAQLEKSRLLSDRFSAERPKGSFSTLEIQRTEQGDSAMYLCASSQNLADQETQYFGPGTRLLVL.